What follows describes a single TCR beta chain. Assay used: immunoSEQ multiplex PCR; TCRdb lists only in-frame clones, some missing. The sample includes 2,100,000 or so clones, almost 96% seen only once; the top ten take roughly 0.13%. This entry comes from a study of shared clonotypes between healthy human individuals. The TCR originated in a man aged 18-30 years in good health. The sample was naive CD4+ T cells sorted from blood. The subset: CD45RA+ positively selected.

The CDR3 coding sequence is TGCGCCAGCAGCCAGGACCCCATCAGAGGTTATAAGCAGTACTTC. This encodes CASSQDPIRGYKQYF. This chain connects TRBV4-1 to TRBJ2-7; D gene ambiguous. The CDR3 is 15 residues long. Germline values: CDR1 MGHRA, CDR2 YSYEKL. V lost 3 bases and J 8 bases, leaving 20 bases between the germline ends.